The next 26 T cell receptor beta chains were all read from a single sample in a study of blood T cell repertoires in COVID-19. Only in-frame clones appear in the TCRdb table, and some are missing; sequencing was by immunoSEQ multiplex PCR. The sample holds a few hundred thousand clones; approximately 80% are singletons and the top ten take 4% to 6%. Sequencing was performed on peripheral blood. These receptors came from a woman aged 55-70 years who had recovered from COVID-19.

The chain combines TRBV30 with TRBJ1-2; TRBD1 agrees at 8 bases. This CDR3 region has 14 residues. From germline, CDR1 is GTSNPN and CDR2 SVGIG (reference sequence). V shed 7 bases and J 3 bases; nucleotides not matched to a gene: 10. CDR3: CASRTGTFYYGYTF. The CDR3, as DNA: TGTGCCTCCAGGACAGGGACGTTTTACTATGGCTACACCTTC.

The chain uses TRBV4-1 and TRBJ2-2; a weak D match, TRBD2 (5 bases). V dropped 6 bases and J dropped 3 bases, with 14 bases sitting between them. Germline CDR1 reads MGHRA; CDR2 reads YSYEKL. The CDR3 is 15 amino acids. The chain's CDR3 is CASRPTDSYTGELFF. The DNA of the CDR3 is TGCGCCAGCAGGCCTACGGACTCTTACACCGGGGAGCTGTTTTTT.

J is TRBJ1-2 and V is TRBV6-5, with 12 bases lining up with TRBD1. This CDR3 has 16 amino acids. CDR1 is MNHEY and CDR2 is SVGAGI in the germline V gene. V shed 0 bases and J 3 bases; nucleotides not matched to a gene: 2. The CDR3 DNA sequence: TGTGCCAGCAGTTACTCCGGGACAGGGGGCGACTATGGCTACACCTTC. Translation gives CASSYSGTGGDYGYTF.

The V call is TRBV5-1, the J call TRBJ2-2, with TRBD2 matching 9 bases. The CDR3 is 16 amino acids. The junction had 11 bases not matched to a gene; V was cut back by 1 base and J by 10 bases. Looked up from germline, CDR1 is SGHRS and CDR2 is YFSETQ. The CDR3 sequence: CASSLSPSGGNVELFF. CDR3 in DNA: TGCGCCAGCAGCTTGTCCCCCAGCGGGGGGAATGTGGAGCTGTTTTTT.

CDR3 in amino acids: CASSDRDSGKLFF. The CDR3 bases are TGTGCCAGCAGTGACCGGGACTCAGGAAAACTGTTTTTT. The chain combines TRBV6-1 with TRBJ1-4, with a weak D call TRBD1 (5 bases). V lost 3 bases, J lost 10 bases, and 12 bases lay in between. The germline V gene has CDR1 MNHNS and CDR2 SASEGT. The CDR3 is 13 amino acids.

As DNA, the CDR3 is TGTGCCAGCAGTGCGCAAGGTCGGGGGGCGGGTGGAGGCACTGAAGCTTTCTTT. Translated: CASSAQGRGAGGGTEAFF. This chain joins TRBV6-1 and TRBJ1-1; tentative D call: TRBD1 (6 bases). This CDR3 region has 18 residues. The germline V gene has CDR1 MNHNS and CDR2 SASEGT. V dropped 4 bases and J dropped 4 bases, with 25 bases sitting between them.

The chain combines TRBV5-1 with TRBJ2-2; D may be TRBD2 (6 bases). This CDR3 contains 16 residues. Between the trimmed V and J ends, which lost 5 bases and 1 base, there was a span of 15 bases. Germline V gene lookup returns CDR1 SGHRS and CDR2 YFSETQ. The CDR3 protein is CASRGGGGLNTGELFF. In DNA, the CDR3 is TGCGCCAGCAGAGGCGGTGGGGGGTTGAACACCGGGGAGCTGTTTTTT.

CDR3 sequence (DNA): TGTGCCAGCAGTTACGGGACAGGGATCAACACCATATATTTT. This codes for CASSYGTGINTIYF. This sequence joins TRBV6-6 and TRBJ1-3; 9 nucleotides match TRBD1. The CDR3 length is 14 residues. The germline V gene has CDR1 MNHNY and CDR2 SVGAGI (reference sequence). The V segment lost 2 bases and the J segment 7 bases; nucleotides outside the gene matches: 3.

The rearrangement links TRBV7-2 to TRBJ1-3; 8 bases map to TRBD1. The CDR3 totals 17 residues. Germline V gives CDR1 SGHTA, CDR2 FQGNSA. Trimming took 5 bases from V and 0 from J; bases not matched to a gene: 9. CDR3 nucleotide sequence: TGTGCCAGCAGCCGTCGGTGGACAGGGTACTCTGGAAACACCATATATTTT. The encoded protein is CASSRRWTGYSGNTIYF.

In DNA form, the CDR3 reads TGTGCCAGCAGTTACCGGGACAGTAATTCACCCCTCCACTTT. It is translated as CASSYRDSNSPLHF. The rearrangement uses TRBV6-5 and TRBJ1-6, with 7 bases aligning to TRBD1. The V segment lost 2 bases and the J segment 6 bases; nucleotides outside the gene matches: 1. Germline V lookup: CDR1 MNHEY, CDR2 SVGAGI. This CDR3 spans 14 amino acids.

V and J are TRBV19 and TRBJ1-2; D is unresolved. The germline CDR1 and CDR2 sequences are LNHDA and SQIVND (reference sequence). Trimming cost V 2 bases and J 2 bases, with 21 bases left between them. This CDR3 is built from 18 residues. DNA of the CDR3: TGTGCCAGTAGTATAAAGTCCGGGATACAACATTCCAACTATGGCTACACCTTC. It codes for CASSIKSGIQHSNYGYTF.

This clone was seen a few times. The chain couples TRBV2 to TRBJ2-5; no clear D. Trimming stripped 5 bases from V and 3 bases from J, with 4 bases between. Per germline, CDR1 SNHLY and CDR2 FYNNEI. CDR3 length: 11 amino acids. The CDR3 region is CASSLKETQYF. CDR3 in DNA: TGTGCCAGCAGTCTTAAAGAGACCCAGTACTTC.

The chain joins TRBV11-3 to TRBJ2-2; TRBD2 aligns across 7 bases. V shed 1 base, J shed 2 bases, and the junction held 7 bases outside the gene matches. The CDR3 totals 17 residues. From germline, CDR1 is SGHNT and CDR2 YENEEA. The CDR3 coding sequence is TGTGCCAGCAGCTTAGCCGCGGCTAGCGGCAACACCGGGGAGCTGTTTTTT. As protein: CASSLAAASGNTGELFF.

This clone is a singleton in its sample. The chain combines TRBV6-5 with TRBJ2-4, with 7 bases lining up with TRBD1. V dropped 3 bases and J dropped 9; count of bases not matched to a gene: 5. Looked up from germline, CDR1 is MNHEY and CDR2 is SVGAGI. This CDR3 comprises 13 residues. CDR3 in amino acids: CASSYATGSIQYF. The CDR3, as DNA: TGTGCCAGCAGTTATGCGACAGGGAGCATTCAGTACTTC.

This clone was recorded a few times. CDR3 DNA: TGCAGCGTTGATGGACAGGGGGGCGGCTATGGCTACACCTTC. It specifies CSVDGQGGGYGYTF. The chain combines TRBV29-1 with TRBJ1-2; 10 nucleotides agree with TRBD1. The CDR3 totals 14 residues. CDR1 is SQVTM and CDR2 is ANQGSEA in the germline V gene. The trim removed 3 bases at V and 4 bases at J, leaving 5 bases unmatched.

This chain uses TRBV12-3 or TRBV12-4 with TRBJ1-3; D is perhaps TRBD1 (5 bases). V lost 7 bases and J 8 bases, leaving 12 bases between the germline ends. The CDR3 runs to 12 residues. The CDR3 protein is CASNSLGDTIYF. The CDR3 DNA follows: TGTGCCAGCAACTCTCTAGGGGACACCATATATTTT.

This clone was observed once. The rearrangement links TRBV30 to TRBJ1-5; tentative D call: TRBD1 (5 bases). The ends were cut back, 1 base at V and 4 bases at J, with 8 bases in the middle. The germline V gene encodes CDR1 GTSNPN and CDR2 SVGIG (reference sequence). The CDR3 extends over 13 amino acids. The CDR3 is CAWSDQGNQPQHF. The CDR3, as DNA: TGTGCCTGGAGTGACCAGGGAAATCAGCCCCAGCATTTT. Drawing the rest from reference TRBV30 and TRBJ1-5, the complete variable domain is SQTIHQWPATLVQPVGSPLSLECTVEGTSNPNLYWYRQAAGRGLQLLFYSVGIGQISSEVPQNLSASRPQDRQFILSSKKLLLSDSGFYLCAWSDQGNQPQHFGDGTRLSIL.

The J gene is TRBJ1-1, the V gene TRBV4-3; D remains unclear. Germline assignment: CDR1 LGHNA and CDR2 YSLEER. V gave up 0 bases and J gave up 1 base, with 6 bases separating them. The CDR3 is 14 residues long. The CDR3 spells CASSQDGRNTEAFF. The CDR3 nucleotides read TGCGCCAGCAGCCAAGACGGGAGGAACACTGAAGCTTTCTTT.

The V gene is TRBV10-1, the J gene TRBJ2-5; 7 positions agree with TRBD1. Germline V lookup: CDR1 WNHNN, CDR2 SYGVQD (reference sequence). With 4 bases clipped from V and 1 base from J, the junction kept 0 bases outside the gene matches. CDR3 length: 13 amino acids. The CDR3 loop reads CASSGDSQETQYF. In DNA, the CDR3 is TGCGCCAGCAGTGGGGACAGCCAAGAGACCCAGTACTTC.

The V gene is TRBV3-1 (or the pseudogene TRBV3-2), the J gene TRBJ1-1; D perhaps matches TRBD1 (6 bases). The CDR3 totals 14 residues. V dropped 5 bases and J dropped 6 bases, with 16 bases sitting between them. Looked up from germline, CDR1 is LGHDT and CDR2 is YNNKEL (reference sequence). Here the CDR3 DNA reads TGTGCCAGCAGCTCCCAGACCTCAGGGGCTGAAGCTTTCTTT. Encoded protein: CASSSQTSGAEAFF.

The chain combines TRBV30 with TRBJ1-1; D is perhaps TRBD1 (5 bases). V shed 0 bases and J shed 1 base, with 12 bases lying between them. Germline V gene sequence: CDR1 GTSNPN, CDR2 SVGIG (reference sequence). This CDR3 has 15 amino acids. CDR3 in amino acids: CAWSVRGRGNTEAFF. The CDR3 coding sequence is TGTGCCTGGAGTGTCCGGGGGAGGGGGAACACTGAAGCTTTCTTT. The full variable domain, with the rest looked up from reference TRBV30 and TRBJ1-1, is SQTIHQWPATLVQPVGSPLSLECTVEGTSNPNLYWYRQAAGRGLQLLFYSVGIGQISSEVPQNLSASRPQDRQFILSSKKLLLSDSGFYLCAWSVRGRGNTEAFFGQGTRLTVV.

This clone was seen once. V is TRBV19 and J is TRBJ2-3, with 11 bases lining up with TRBD1. After removal of 9 bases from V and 3 bases from J, the junction contained 5 bases not matched to a gene. CDR3 size: 14 residues. CDR1 and CDR2 (germline): LNHDA, SQIVND (reference sequence). CDR3 in DNA: TGTGCCAGCCGGGACAGGGGGTTAACAGATACGCAGTATTTT. Translated: CASRDRGLTDTQYF. Combining the CDR3 with reference TRBV19 and TRBJ2-3 gives the whole variable domain DGGITQSPKYLFRKEGQNVTLSCEQNLNHDAMYWYRQDPGQGLRLIYYSQIVNDFQKGDIAEGYSVSREKKESFPLTVTSAQKNPTAFYLCASRDRGLTDTQYFGPGTRLTVL.

The chain uses TRBV24-1 and TRBJ2-2, with 10 bases lining up with TRBD1. J gave up 6 bases and V 3 bases, and 3 bases lay outside the gene matches. CDR3 length: 15 amino acids. Germline V gives CDR1 KGHDR, CDR2 SFDVKD. The CDR3 DNA follows: TGTGCCACCAGTGATGGGACAGGGGAGGCCGGGGAGCTGTTTTTT. It codes for CATSDGTGEAGELFF.

The rearrangement uses TRBV2 and TRBJ1-5; TRBD1 matches 7 bases. CDR3 length: 14 residues. Germline V CDR1 and CDR2: SNHLY, FYNNEI. Unmatched junction bases numbered 5, after V lost 8 bases and J lost 1 base. The CDR3 region has the DNA TGTGCCAGCGGAGAGGGACAGAGCAATCAGCCCCAGCATTTT. It encodes CASGEGQSNQPQHF.

Written as DNA, the CDR3 is TGTGCCAGCAGCTATACAGACACCGGGGAGCTGTTTTTT. Its protein is CASSYTDTGELFF. The chain joins TRBV5-4 to TRBJ2-2; the D is unclear. Trimming took 3 bases from V and 3 from J, leaving 6 bases between them. Germline assignment: CDR1 SGHNT and CDR2 YYREEE (reference sequence). The CDR3 covers 13 residues.

The J gene is TRBJ2-7, the V gene TRBV5-5, with 7 positions matching TRBD1. CDR3 size: 14 residues. The V segment lost 3 bases and the J segment 1 base; nucleotides outside the gene matches: 4. From germline, CDR1 is SGHKS and CDR2 YYEKEE (reference sequence). CDR3 residues: CASSSPGQSYEQYF. CDR3 sequence (DNA): TGTGCCAGCAGCTCACCGGGACAGTCCTACGAGCAGTACTTC.